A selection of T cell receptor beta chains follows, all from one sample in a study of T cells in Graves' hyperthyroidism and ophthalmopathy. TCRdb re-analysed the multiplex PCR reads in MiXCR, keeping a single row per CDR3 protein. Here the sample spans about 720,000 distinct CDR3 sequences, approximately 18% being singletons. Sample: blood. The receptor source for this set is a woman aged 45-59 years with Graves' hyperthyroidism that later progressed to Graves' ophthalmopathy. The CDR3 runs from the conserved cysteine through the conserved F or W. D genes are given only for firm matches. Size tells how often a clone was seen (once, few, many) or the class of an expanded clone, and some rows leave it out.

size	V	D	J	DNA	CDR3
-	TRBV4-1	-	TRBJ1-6	TGCGCCAGCAGCCAAGAGACGGGAAGATGGGGGAAGCATTCACCCCTCCACTTT	CASSQETGRWGKHSPLHF
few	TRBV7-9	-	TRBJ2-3	TGTGCCAGCAGCTTAGCGTTTCGACGGGGCCTTCCCCTCACAGATACGCAGTATTTT	CASSLAFRRGLPLTDTQYF
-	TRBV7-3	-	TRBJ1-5	TGTGCCAGCAGCCGTAATTTGTTGGGGGGCAATCAGCCCCAGCATTTT	CASSRNLLGGNQPQHF
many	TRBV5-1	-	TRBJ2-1	TGCGCCAGCAGCTTGGCTTCACTAACCTACAATGAGCAGTTCTTC	CASSLASLTYNEQFF
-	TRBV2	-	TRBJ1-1	TGTGCCAGCAGTGAATTCTTTCTGAACACTGAAGCTTTCTTT	CASSEFFLNTEAFF
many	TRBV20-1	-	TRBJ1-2	TGCAGTGCTAGGCAGGGGAGTAATGGCTACACCTTC	CSARQGSNGYTF
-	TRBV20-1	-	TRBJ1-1	TGCAGTGCTCTGGGGGGAATCTACACTGAAGCTTTCTTT	CSALGGIYTEAFF
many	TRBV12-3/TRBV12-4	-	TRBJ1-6	TGTGCCAGCAGCTTAAATTCACCCCTCCACTTT	CASSLNSPLHF
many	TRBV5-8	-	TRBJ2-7	TGTGCCAGCAGCTTCGGGACGACAGCCTACGAGCAGTACTTC	CASSFGTTAYEQYF
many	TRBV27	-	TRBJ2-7	TGTGCCACCGGGGTTCAGGGCCAATTCCGCGAGCAGTACTTC	CATGVQGQFREQYF
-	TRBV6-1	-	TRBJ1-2	TGTGCCAGCAGAAGAGAGATGATATCCGGGACACCAAACTATGGCTACACCTTC	CASRREMISGTPNYGYTF
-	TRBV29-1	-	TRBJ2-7	TGCAGCGTTGAAGTACAGGGGGGGACCTACGAGCAGTACTTC	CSVEVQGGTYEQYF
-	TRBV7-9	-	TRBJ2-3	TGTGCCAGCAGCACCGTTCGGACGGTAGCTCCAGATACGCAGTATTTT	CASSTVRTVAPDTQYF
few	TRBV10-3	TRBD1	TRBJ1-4	TGTGCCATCAGTGAGGGGACAGGGCGTGAAAAACTGTTTTTT	CAISEGTGREKLFF
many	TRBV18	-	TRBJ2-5	TGTGCCAGCTCACCGGTGGCGGGTATGGGAAAGACCCAGTACTTC	CASSPVAGMGKTQYF
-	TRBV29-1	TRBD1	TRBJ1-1	TGCAGCGTGACGCGACAGGGCCCGAACACTGAAGCTTTCTTT	CSVTRQGPNTEAFF
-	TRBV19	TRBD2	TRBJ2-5	TGTGCCAGTAGTGGGGAACGGCGGGGGACCAGGGAGACCCAGTACTTC	CASSGERRGTRETQYF
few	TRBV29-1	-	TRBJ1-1	TGCAGCGTTGGACTTCAGAACACTGAAGCTTTCTTT	CSVGLQNTEAFF
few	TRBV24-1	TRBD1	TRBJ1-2	TGTGCCACCAGTGATTTGACAGGGGACGGCTACACCTTC	CATSDLTGDGYTF
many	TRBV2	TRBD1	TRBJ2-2	TGTGCCAGCAGCGACAGGGGTGGTAACACCGGGGAGCTGTTTTTT	CASSDRGGNTGELFF
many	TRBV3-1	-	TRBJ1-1	TGTGCCAGCAGCCAACCCGAGAACACTGAAGCTTTCTTT	CASSQPENTEAFF
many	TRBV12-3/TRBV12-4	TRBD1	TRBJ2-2	TGTGCCAGCAGTTTCCCCGGACAGGGAACGAACACCGGGGAGCTGTTTTTT	CASSFPGQGTNTGELFF
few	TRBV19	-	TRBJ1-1	TGTGCCAGTATTTTGAGAGAGAACACTGAAGCTTTCTTT	CASILRENTEAFF
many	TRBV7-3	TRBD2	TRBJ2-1	TGTGCCAGCAGCTTGGAGCCGGGACTAGCGGGGTACAATGAGCAGTTCTTC	CASSLEPGLAGYNEQFF
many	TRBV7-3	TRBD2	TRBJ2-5	TGTGCCAGCAGCTTAAATGCGGGGGAGAACCAAGAGACCCAGTACTTC	CASSLNAGENQETQYF
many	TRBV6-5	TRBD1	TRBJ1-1	TGTGCCAGCAGTTATAACCAAATAGGGGGCCCTGAAGCTTTCTTT	CASSYNQIGGPEAFF
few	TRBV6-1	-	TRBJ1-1	TGTGCCAGCAGTGTGTCAGGGGATCTGGACACTGAAGCTCTCTTT	CASSVSGDLDTEALF
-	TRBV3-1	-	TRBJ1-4	TGTGCCAGCAGCCCTGGGGCAGGGAGAGAAAAACTGTTTTTT	CASSPGAGREKLFF
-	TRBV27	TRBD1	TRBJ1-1	TGTGCCAGCAGTGTGACAGGGGAGGGGACTGAAGCTTTCTTT	CASSVTGEGTEAFF
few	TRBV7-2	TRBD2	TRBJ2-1	TGTGCCAGCAGCTTAGAGGCTAGCGGGGGGGCGGTTGAGCAGTTCTTC	CASSLEASGGAVEQFF
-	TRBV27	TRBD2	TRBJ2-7	TGTGCCAGCAGTTTATCGCTAGCGGGGGAGCTCCTTACCTACGAGCAGTACTTC	CASSLSLAGELLTYEQYF
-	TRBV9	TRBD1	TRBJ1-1	TGTGCCAGCAGCGGGACAGGGGGGTTTGGGAACACTGAAGCTTTCTTT	CASSGTGGFGNTEAFF
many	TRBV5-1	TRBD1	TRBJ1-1	TGCGCCAGCAGCGGACAGGGGTCGAACACTGAAGCTTTCTTT	CASSGQGSNTEAFF
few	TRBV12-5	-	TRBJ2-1	TGTGCTAGTGCAGAGGGGGGGAAGACCACCGCAGCGGATGAGCAGTTCTTC	CASAEGGKTTAADEQFF
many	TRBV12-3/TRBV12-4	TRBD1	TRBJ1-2	TGTGCCAGCAGTTTAGCGACCGGACAGGGGAACTATGGCTACACCTTC	CASSLATGQGNYGYTF
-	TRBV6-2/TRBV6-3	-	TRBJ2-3	TGTGCCAGCAGCTCCCCCAAGAGAGGCACAGATACGCAGTATTTT	CASSSPKRGTDTQYF
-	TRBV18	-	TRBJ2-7	TGTGCCAGCTCACCTAGTACGGACCAAAGATCCTACGAGCAGTACTTC	CASSPSTDQRSYEQYF
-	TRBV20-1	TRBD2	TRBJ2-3	TGCAGTGCTAGGACTAGCGGGTTGGGTGCAGATACGCAGTATTTT	CSARTSGLGADTQYF
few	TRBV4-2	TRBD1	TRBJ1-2	TGTGCCAGCAGCCAAATCGGGACAGGGGACTTTGGCTACACCTTC	CASSQIGTGDFGYTF
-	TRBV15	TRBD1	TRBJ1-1	TGTGCCACCAGCAGAGTCAGACAGGGTGCTGAAGCTTTCTTT	CATSRVRQGAEAFF
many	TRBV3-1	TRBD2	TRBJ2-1	TGTGCCAGCAGCCAATCTAGCGGGGGGCAGTATGAGCAGTTCTTC	CASSQSSGGQYEQFF
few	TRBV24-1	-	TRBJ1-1	TGTGCCACCAGTGAGGGGGGCTCTGGCACTGAAGCTTTCTTT	CATSEGGSGTEAFF
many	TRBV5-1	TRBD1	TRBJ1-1	TGCGCCAGCAGCTTGGCCCTCAGGGGGCAGAGTGAAGCTTTCTTT	CASSLALRGQSEAFF
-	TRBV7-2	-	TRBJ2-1	TGTGCCAGCAGCTCCCTGGGACCGATCAATGAGCAGTTCTTC	CASSSLGPINEQFF
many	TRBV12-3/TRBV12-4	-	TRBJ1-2	TGTGCCAGCAGTCCATATGCGGGGACTCCGGCCTTTAACTATGGCTACACCTTC	CASSPYAGTPAFNYGYTF
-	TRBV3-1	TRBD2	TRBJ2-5	TGTGCCAGCAGCCAAATGACTAGCGGGGAGGGGGAGACCCAGTACTTC	CASSQMTSGEGETQYF
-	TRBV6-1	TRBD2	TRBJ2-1	TGTGCCAGCACGAGTAGCGGGGGTAAGAATGAGCAGTTCTTC	CASTSSGGKNEQFF
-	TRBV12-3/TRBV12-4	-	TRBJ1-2	TGTGCCAGCAGCGATAGCAGGGTAGAATCCGGCTACACCTTC	CASSDSRVESGYTF
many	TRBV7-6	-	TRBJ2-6	TGTGCCATACGGAAGTGGATCTCTGGGGCCAACGTCCTGACTTTC	CAIRKWISGANVLTF
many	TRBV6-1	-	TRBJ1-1	TGTGCCAGCAGGCTGATAACGACAGTACCGAACACTGAAGCTTTCTTT	CASRLITTVPNTEAFF
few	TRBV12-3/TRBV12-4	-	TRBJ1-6	TGTGCCAGCAGAACCGGACAGCATAATTCACCCCTCCACTTT	CASRTGQHNSPLHF
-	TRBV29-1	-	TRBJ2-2	TGCAGCGTTGAAGAGGGACTGAGCACCGGGGAGCTGTTTTTT	CSVEEGLSTGELFF
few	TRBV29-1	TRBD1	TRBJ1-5	TGCAGCGTAAGGACAGGGGGGAGCAATCAGCCCCAGCATTTT	CSVRTGGSNQPQHF
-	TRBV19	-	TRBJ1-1	TGTGCCAGTTCCTATACAACGAACACTGAAGCTTTCTTT	CASSYTTNTEAFF
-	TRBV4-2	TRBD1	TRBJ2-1	TGTGCCAGCAGCCAAGAGTTGCTGACAGGGTTTTACAATGAGCAGTTCTTC	CASSQELLTGFYNEQFF
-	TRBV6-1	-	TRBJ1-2	TGTGCCAGCAGAACAGGGTCGGGCTATGGCTACACCTTC	CASRTGSGYGYTF
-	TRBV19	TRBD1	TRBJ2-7	TGTGCCAGTAGTATCAGGGACAGCCCCCACGAGCAGTACTTC	CASSIRDSPHEQYF
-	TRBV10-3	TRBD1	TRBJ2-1	TGTGCCATCACCAAGGACAGGCACAATGAGCAGTTCTTC	CAITKDRHNEQFF
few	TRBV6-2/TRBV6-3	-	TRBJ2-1	TGTGCCAGCAGCCCGCTAAGGAACTACAATGAGCGGTTCTTC	CASSPLRNYNERFF